This TCR beta chain was captured in a study of blood T cell repertoires in COVID-19. Study at large: The United States, Italy and Spain were the sources of the acute and convalescent COVID-19 samples. PBMCs, B-cell-depleted T cells, or T cells provided the cDNA or gDNA that made up the material.

The CDR3 has 14 residues. CDR1 is SGHDN, CDR2 FVKESK, per germline. Trimming pared 2 bases from V and 8 bases from J, leaving 15 bases between. In the original processing: Scientists estimated how many nucleated cells there were by amplifying reference gene primers. Profiling relied on immunoSEQ multiplex PCR, and the TCRdb table lists in-frame clones only, not all of them. V, J and clone size reflect that table, while D and trimming were determined from the DNA. The sample shows about 380,000 clones, roughly four fifths of them seen only once. The source is a human donor with acute or convalescent COVID-19. The donor label of this sample is uncertain. Sequencing input: peripheral blood. V is TRBV14 and J is TRBJ1-2, with D possibly matching TRBD1 (6 bases). CDR3 sequence: CASSQTTGYWGYTF. DNA for the CDR3: TGTGCCAGCAGCCAAACCACAGGGTATTGGGGCTACACCTTC.